The 30 T cell receptor beta chains below come from one sample, sequenced in a study of radiotherapy plus CTLA-4 blockade in lung cancer. Sequencing was performed with immunoSEQ multiplex PCR; in TCRdb, only in-frame clones are kept and a portion is missing. The sample yields more than 65,000 clones, about four fifths seen once. Source: peripheral blood, taken from a patient treated with radiotherapy plus ipilimumab. The receptors stem from a human donor with non-small cell lung cancer who had stable disease on radiotherapy plus ipilimumab.

The V gene is TRBV21-1, the J gene TRBJ2-1; no check of the table's D call, TRBD1, against the DNA was made. TRBV21-1 is flagged as a pseudogene. There are 17 residues in the CDR3. CDR3 amino acids: CASSNSRQALSYNEQFF. DNA of the CDR3: TGTGCCAGCAGCAATTCTAGACAGGCTCTCTCCTACAATGAGCAGTTCTTC.

With regard to this clone: The sample holds other DNA sequences that translate to the same CDR3. The chain is built from TRBV5-1 and TRBJ1-2; D gene uncertain. Germline V gene lookup returns CDR1 SGHRS and CDR2 YFSETQ. The CDR3 runs 12 residues. V lost 0 bases to trimming and J lost 3 bases, with 3 bases between them. CDR3: CASSLGDYGYTF. The CDR3 region has the DNA TGCGCCAGCAGCTTGGGTGACTATGGCTACACCTTC.

The chain recombines TRBV27 with TRBJ1-2, with D unresolved. V was clipped by 3 bases and J by 0 bases, with 11 bases between them. Germline V gene sequence: CDR1 MNHEY, CDR2 SMNVEV (reference sequence). The CDR3 loop spans 15 amino acids. As DNA, the CDR3 is TGTGCCAGCAGTTTCTCGACAAGAGCTAACTATGGCTACACCTTC. This gives the protein CASSFSTRANYGYTF.

This chain uses TRBV10-1 with TRBJ2-5; D remains unclear. The CDR3 spans 13 residues. The V and J ends lost 3 bases and 5 bases respectively, with 10 bases between them. The germline CDR1 and CDR2 sequences are WNHNN and SYGVQD (reference sequence). This CDR3 reads CASSENIRETQYF. The CDR3 region has the DNA TGCGCCAGCAGTGAAAACATCAGGGAGACCCAGTACTTC.

The chain combines TRBV4-1 with TRBJ2-1; D may correspond to TRBD1 or TRBD2 (5 bases each). This CDR3 region has 15 residues. Germline V lookup: CDR1 MGHRA, CDR2 YSYEKL. V shed 2 bases and J shed 8 bases, with 16 bases lying between them. CDR3: CASSQPQGRGDEQFF. CDR3 sequence (DNA): TGCGCCAGCAGCCAACCCCAGGGACGGGGCGATGAGCAGTTCTTC.

This clone appeared a few times. CDR3 coding DNA: TGTGCCAGCAGTGTTATGGAAGCGGGGGGGAACAATGAGCAGTTCTTC. Translation: CASSVMEAGGNNEQFF. V and J are TRBV2 and TRBJ2-1, with 10 bases matching TRBD2. V lost 4 bases and J lost 5; bases outside the gene matches: 8. This CDR3 is 16 amino acids long. CDR1 and CDR2 from the germline V gene are SNHLY and FYNNEI. The full variable domain, with the rest looked up from reference TRBV2 and TRBJ2-1, is EPEVTQTPSHQVTQMGQEVILRCVPISNHLYFYWYRQILGQKVEFLVSFYNNEISEKSEIFDDQFSVERPDGSNFTLKIRSTKLEDSAMYFCASSVMEAGGNNEQFFGPGTRLTVL.

The chain carries TRBV19 and TRBJ1-1, with 7 bases lining up with TRBD1. V was pared by 6 bases and J by 2 bases, with 6 bases of the junction left unmatched. CDR1 is LNHDA, CDR2 SQIVND, per germline (reference sequence). The CDR3 has 14 residues. CDR3 bases: TGTGCCAGTAGGCGGGGACAGTTTAACACTGAAGCTTTCTTT. Its translation: CASRRGQFNTEAFF.

This sequence joins TRBV6-5 and TRBJ2-1; 9 bases agree with TRBD2. CDR3 length: 16 amino acids. Germline assignment: CDR1 MNHEY and CDR2 SVGAGI. The V and J ends lost 2 bases and 7 bases, in that order; junction bases with no gene match: 9. This CDR3 reads CASSYQGRGGGNEQFF. In DNA, the CDR3 is TGTGCCAGCAGTTACCAGGGGCGGGGGGGTGGTAATGAGCAGTTCTTC.

J is TRBJ1-2 and V is TRBV6-6; no clear D gene. Germline lookup yields CDR1 MNHNY and CDR2 SVGAGI (reference sequence). The V gene lost 2 bases and the J gene lost 6 bases, with 7 bases spanning the gap. The CDR3 loop spans 12 amino acids. The CDR3 protein is CASSYDGHGYTF. The CDR3 nucleotides read TGTGCCAGCAGTTACGACGGCCATGGCTACACCTTC.

The CDR3: CASNGQVNSPLHF. CDR3 sequence (DNA): TGTGCCAGCAACGGACAGGTTAATTCACCCCTCCACTTT. The chain is built from TRBV6-1 and TRBJ1-6, with TRBD1 identical over 7 bases. V was clipped by 7 bases and J by 6 bases; unmatched bases: 3. This CDR3 has 13 amino acids. The germline V gene has CDR1 MNHNS and CDR2 SASEGT.

This clone was seen just once. The chain uses TRBV15 and TRBJ1-2; D gene uncertain. CDR3 length: 14 amino acids. V was cut by 0 bases and J by 7 bases, with 12 bases left in between. Germline V CDR1 and CDR2: LNHNV, YYDKDF (reference sequence). The CDR3 reads CATSRDLGWSGYTF. DNA of the CDR3: TGTGCCACCAGCAGAGATCTCGGTTGGAGTGGCTACACCTTC.

Here the CDR3 DNA reads TGTGCCAGCAGCTTGGTCACCGCAGAGCAGTACTTC. Translated: CASSLVTAEQYF. This sequence joins TRBV5-6 and TRBJ2-7; D uncertain. The ends were cut back, 0 bases at V and 7 bases at J, with 8 bases in the middle. Looked up from germline, CDR1 is SGHDT and CDR2 is YYEEEE. This CDR3 is built from 12 residues. Together with reference TRBV5-6 and TRBJ2-7, the CDR3 gives the full variable domain: DAGVTQSPTHLIKTRGQQVTLRCSPKSGHDTVSWYQQALGQGPQFIFQYYEEEERQRGNFPDRFSGHQFPNYSSELNVNALLLGDSALYLCASSLVTAEQYFGPGTRLTVT.

This rearrangement joins TRBV4-1 to TRBJ1-1; D call uncertain. The CDR3 covers 16 residues. From germline, CDR1 is MGHRA and CDR2 YSYEKL. V shed 2 bases and J shed 1 base, with 14 bases lying between them. The CDR3: CASSQPLGRENTEAFF. CDR3 sequence (DNA): TGCGCCAGCAGCCAACCCCTCGGACGGGAGAACACTGAAGCTTTCTTT.

This chain uses TRBV4-1 with TRBJ1-2, with D unresolved. This CDR3 is 15 amino acids long. The V end lost 0 bases, the J end lost 2 bases, and 10 bases lay between the germline ends. Germline V gene lookup returns CDR1 MGHRA and CDR2 YSYEKL. CDR3 amino acids: CASSQDIGRNYGYTF. The CDR3, as DNA: TGCGCCAGCAGCCAAGACATAGGCCGGAACTATGGCTACACCTTC.

CDR3 bases: TGTGCCAGCCACGCCGCCGACAGCCCCGAGCAGTACTTC. This sequence encodes CASHAADSPEQYF. J is TRBJ2-7 and V is TRBV10-3, with D possibly matching TRBD1 (5 bases). Germline values: CDR1 ENHRY, CDR2 SYGVKD. V dropped 10 bases and J dropped 6 bases, with 19 bases sitting between them. The CDR3 spans 13 residues.

J is TRBJ1-2 and V is TRBV19; D is undetermined. The V gene's germline CDR1 is LNHDA and CDR2 SQIVND (reference sequence). The CDR3 contains 16 residues. Trimming stripped 3 bases from V and 4 bases from J, with 18 bases between. CDR3 DNA: TGTGCCAGTAGTATTTTTCCTGACACCTTCCTCTATGGCTACACCTTC. Its translation: CASSIFPDTFLYGYTF.

The V and J genes are TRBV28 and TRBJ2-7; no clear D gene. Germline loops: CDR1 MDHEN, CDR2 SYDVKM. This CDR3 has 11 amino acids. V was clipped by 4 bases and J by 6 bases, with 7 bases between them. This chain's CDR3 is CASSYRSEQYF. CDR3 nucleotide sequence: TGTGCCAGCAGTTATAGGAGCGAGCAGTACTTC.

A few counts support this clone. One end of the junction does not line up with germline, which may come from a read error. The chain joins TRBV12-5 to TRBJ1-5, with a weak D call TRBD1 (5 bases). The CDR3 extends over 14 amino acids. In germline, CDR1 is LGHNT, CDR2 FRNRAP. This chain's CDR3 is CASGLAGPNQPQHF. The CDR3 region has the DNA TGTGCTAGTGGATTGGCAGGGCCCAATCAGCCCCAGCATTTT.

The chain links TRBV7-2 to TRBJ1-1; the D gene is possibly TRBD1 (6 bases). Trimming cost V 5 bases and J 5 bases, with 15 bases left between them. Germline CDR1 is SGHTA and CDR2 is FQGNSA. This CDR3 has 14 amino acids. The CDR3 loop is CASSLEGGRTEAFF. DNA of the CDR3: TGTGCCAGCAGCCTGGAAGGGGGAAGGACTGAAGCTTTCTTT.

J is TRBJ2-7 and V is TRBV27; 9 positions match TRBD1. Germline V gene lookup returns CDR1 MNHEY and CDR2 SMNVEV (reference sequence). The V segment lost 4 bases and the J segment 3 bases; nucleotides outside the gene matches: 1. CDR3 size: 13 residues. The CDR3 DNA reads as TGTGCCAGCAGTTCGACAGGGGGCTACGAGCAGTACTTC. Protein: CASSSTGGYEQYF.

The chain couples TRBV29-1 to TRBJ2-1; 7 bases are a match to TRBD2. The ends lost 6 bases at V and 2 bases at J; junction bases unmatched: 7. The CDR3 has 14 residues. Germline CDR1 and CDR2: SQVTM and ANQGSEA. Here the CDR3 DNA reads TGCAGCGTGGGGGGGAGGGGAACCTACAATGAGCAGTTCTTC. This translates into CSVGGRGTYNEQFF.

V usage is TRBV5-5 and J usage is TRBJ2-1; TRBD2 aligns across 13 bases. In germline, CDR1 is SGHKS, CDR2 YYEKEE (reference sequence). After removal of 6 bases from V and 6 bases from J, the junction contained 6 bases not matched to a gene. This CDR3 region has 15 residues. In DNA, the CDR3 is TGTGCCAGCATCCCGGGACTAGCGGGGATCAATGAGCAGTTCTTC. Residues: CASIPGLAGINEQFF.

This chain links TRBV6-4 with TRBJ2-2; D gene uncertain. Germline V CDR1 and CDR2: MRHNA, SNTAGT. The V end was cut by 0 bases, the J end by 8 bases, with 10 bases between. This CDR3 spans 14 amino acids. The CDR3 nucleotides read TGTGCCAGCAGTGACTCGGTGGGCTCGGGGGAGCTGTTTTTT. Amino acids: CASSDSVGSGELFF.

This clone has a single count. The gene calls are TRBV9 and TRBJ2-1, with D unresolved. V shed 0 bases and J shed 0 bases, with 4 bases lying between them. The length of the CDR3 is 14 residues. Germline CDR1 SGDLS, CDR2 YYNGEE. This CDR3 reads CASSVANSYNEQFF. The CDR3 DNA is TGTGCCAGCAGCGTAGCTAACTCCTACAATGAGCAGTTCTTC.

V usage is TRBV5-1 and J usage is TRBJ2-1, with a tentative D call TRBD1 (6 bases). The CDR3 has 15 amino acids. V lost 4 bases and J 0 bases, leaving 11 bases between the germline ends. Germline CDR1 is SGHRS and CDR2 is YFSETQ. The CDR3 spells CASSRDIFSYNEQFF. CDR3 nucleotide sequence: TGCGCCAGCAGCAGGGACATCTTCTCCTACAATGAGCAGTTCTTC.

A note on this clone: Other DNA variants within this sample encode the same CDR3. This sequence joins TRBV7-8 and TRBJ1-1, with D perhaps matching TRBD1 (5 bases). The CDR3 has 13 residues. Germline loops: CDR1 SGHVS, CDR2 FQNEAQ. Trimming stripped 5 bases from V and 1 base from J, with 8 bases between. In DNA form, the CDR3 reads TGTGCCAGCAGCCAGGGAGGGAACACTGAAGCTTTCTTT. Its protein product is CASSQGGNTEAFF. Based on the CDR3 plus reference TRBV7-8 and TRBJ1-1, the full variable domain is GAGVSQSPRYKVAKRGQDVALRCDPISGHVSLFWYQQALGQGPEFLTYFQNEAQLDKSGLPSDRFFAERPEGSVSTLKIQRTQQEDSAVYLCASSQGGNTEAFFGQGTRLTVV.

The chain uses TRBV5-4 and TRBJ1-6; D is unclear. The CDR3 consists of 15 residues. Deletions cut 7 bases from V and 9 bases from J, with 20 bases between. In germline, CDR1 is SGHNT, CDR2 YYREEE (reference sequence). CDR3 sequence: CASAPSGRASSPLHF. The CDR3 bases are TGTGCCAGCGCGCCTTCCGGGCGGGCCAGTTCACCCCTCCACTTT.

This clone showed up just a few times. CDR3 coding DNA: TGTGCCAGCAGCTTGGGCAGGGGGCGATCTAATGAAAAACTGTTTTTT. It specifies CASSLGRGRSNEKLFF. The chain is built from TRBV5-6 and TRBJ1-4; 8 nucleotides line up with TRBD1. Germline-derived CDR1 and CDR2 are SGHDT and YYEEEE. The CDR3 runs 16 residues. V gave up 0 bases and J gave up 3 bases; unmatched junction bases: 4. Full variable domain (missing parts from reference TRBV5-6 and TRBJ1-4): DAGVTQSPTHLIKTRGQQVTLRCSPKSGHDTVSWYQQALGQGPQFIFQYYEEEERQRGNFPDRFSGHQFPNYSSELNVNALLLGDSALYLCASSLGRGRSNEKLFFGSGTQLSVL.

This clone has a handful of counts. This rearrangement joins TRBV11-2 to TRBJ1-1; 8 nucleotides agree with TRBD1. The ends lost 5 bases at V and 1 base at J; junction bases unmatched: 6. The CDR3 extends over 15 amino acids. CDR1 is SGHAT and CDR2 is FQNNGV in the germline V gene. The CDR3 coding sequence is TGTGCCAGCAGCCCCCAGGGGGCGCCGAACACTGAAGCTTTCTTT. Protein: CASSPQGAPNTEAFF. Variable domain in full (rest from reference TRBV11-2 and TRBJ1-1): EAGVAQSPRYKIIEKRQSVAFWCNPISGHATLYWYQQILGQGPKLLIQFQNNGVVDDSQLPKDRFSAERLKGVDSTLKIQPAKLEDSAVYLCASSPQGAPNTEAFFGQGTRLTVV.

The chain combines TRBV28 with TRBJ1-5; the D is unclear. The germline V gene has CDR1 MDHEN and CDR2 SYDVKM. The V end was cut by 5 bases, the J end by 0 bases, with 17 bases between. This CDR3 has 17 residues. This CDR3 is CASSTPQAEYSNQPQHF. The CDR3 DNA reads as TGTGCCAGCAGTACCCCGCAGGCAGAGTATAGCAATCAGCCCCAGCATTTT.